Included here is one T cell receptor (beta chain) sequence, with context. This sample was included in a study of control samples from healthy donors and cancer patients. Germline-derived CDR1 and CDR2 are LGHNA and YNFKEQ. Trimming removed 1 base from V and 0 bases from J; junction bases left unmatched: 6. The CDR3 runs 18 residues. Clones were read by immunoSEQ multiplex PCR, and TCRdb kept only the in-frame ones, dropping some. The sample has about 180,000 clones, 90% to 95% seen once; the top ten hold 1.3%. The rearrangement joins TRBV4-2 to TRBJ2-6; TRBD1 matches at 7 bases. The specimen was blood. The receptor was isolated from a woman between 18 and 29 years old in good health. The CDR3 reads CASSQGSGTVSGANVLTF. CDR3 sequence (DNA): TGTGCCAGCAGCCAAGGTTCAGGGACAGTCTCTGGGGCCAACGTCCTGACTTTC.